This T cell receptor beta chain was retrieved from a study of post-analysis software for immune sequencing data. Study-wide findings and caveats: In patients, about 5 TRBV segments were more frequent than in controls, with TRBV5-6, TRBV5-1 and TRBV20-1 among them.

Per the germline V gene, CDR1 is SGHRS and CDR2 is YFSETQ. J was trimmed by 2 bases and V by 2 bases; bases with no gene match: 5. The CDR3 has 15 residues. The TCR beta cDNA libraries contained unique molecular identifiers. TCRdb reanalysed the PCR reads using MiXCR and keeps one entry per CDR3 protein. The sample yields 700,000 to 900,000 distinct CDR3 sequences, under 60% seen once. Turning to this clonotype: The antigen is undetermined.

The clonotype was recovered from a girl aged 5-17 years with multiple sclerosis. J is TRBJ2-7 and V is TRBV5-1; 9 nucleotides line up with TRBD1. What was sequenced was blood. The CDR3 here is CASSFGDRETYEQYF. The CDR3 DNA follows: TGCGCCAGCAGCTTCGGGGACAGGGAGACCTACGAGCAGTACTTC.